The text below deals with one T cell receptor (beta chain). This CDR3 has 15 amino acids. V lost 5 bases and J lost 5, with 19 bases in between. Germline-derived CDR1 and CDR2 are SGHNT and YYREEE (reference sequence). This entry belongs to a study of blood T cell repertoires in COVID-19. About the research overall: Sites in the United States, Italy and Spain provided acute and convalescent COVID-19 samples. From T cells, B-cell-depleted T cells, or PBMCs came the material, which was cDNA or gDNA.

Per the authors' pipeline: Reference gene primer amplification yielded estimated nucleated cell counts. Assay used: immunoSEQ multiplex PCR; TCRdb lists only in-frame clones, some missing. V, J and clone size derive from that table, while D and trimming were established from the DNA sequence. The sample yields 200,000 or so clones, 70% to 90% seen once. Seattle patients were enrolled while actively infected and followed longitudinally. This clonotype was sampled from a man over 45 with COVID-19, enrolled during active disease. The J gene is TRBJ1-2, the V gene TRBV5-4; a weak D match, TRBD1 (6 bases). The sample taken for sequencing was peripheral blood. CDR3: CASSLRQAVQYGYTF. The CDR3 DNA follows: TGTGCCAGCAGTTTAAGACAGGCCGTTCAGTATGGCTACACCTTC.